The present T cell receptor (beta chain) was sequenced within a study of control samples from healthy donors and cancer patients. Per the germline V gene, CDR1 is MNHNY and CDR2 is SVGAGI (reference sequence). After removal of 3 bases from V and 2 bases from J, the junction contained 7 bases not matched to a gene. CDR3 length: 15 amino acids. Using immunoSEQ multiplex PCR, the repertoire was profiled, and TCRdb retains in-frame clones only, with some absent. This table has about 100,000 clones, about 89% appearing once. Sequences were obtained from blood. The V call is TRBV6-6, the J call TRBJ2-7, with TRBD2 identical over 7 bases. The origin of this receptor is a man aged 25-45 years in good health. CDR3 bases: TGTGCCAGCAGTTATAATGAGGGAGGGCCCTACGAGCAGTACTTC. It yields the protein CASSYNEGGPYEQYF.